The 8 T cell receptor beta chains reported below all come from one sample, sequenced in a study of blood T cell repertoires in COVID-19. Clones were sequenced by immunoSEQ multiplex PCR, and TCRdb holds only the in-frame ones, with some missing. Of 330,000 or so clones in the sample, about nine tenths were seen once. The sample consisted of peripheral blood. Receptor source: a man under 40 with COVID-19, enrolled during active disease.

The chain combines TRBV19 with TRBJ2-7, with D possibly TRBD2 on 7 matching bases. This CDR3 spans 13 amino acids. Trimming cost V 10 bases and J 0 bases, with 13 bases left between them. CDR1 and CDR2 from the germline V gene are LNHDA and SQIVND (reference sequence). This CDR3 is CATSGDNSYEQYF. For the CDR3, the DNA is TGTGCCACCAGCGGGGACAACTCCTACGAGCAGTACTTC.

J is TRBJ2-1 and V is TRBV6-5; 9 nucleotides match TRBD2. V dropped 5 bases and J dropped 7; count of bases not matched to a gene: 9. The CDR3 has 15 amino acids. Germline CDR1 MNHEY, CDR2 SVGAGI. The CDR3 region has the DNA TGTGCCAGCAGTCGGAGCGCGGGAGGGTGGAATGAGCAGTTCTTC. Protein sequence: CASSRSAGGWNEQFF.

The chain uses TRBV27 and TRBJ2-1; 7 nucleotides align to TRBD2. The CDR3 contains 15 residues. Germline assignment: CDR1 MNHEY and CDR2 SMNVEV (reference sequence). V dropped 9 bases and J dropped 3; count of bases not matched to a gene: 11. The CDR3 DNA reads TGTGCCAGAACCCCAAGGAGCGGGGACTACAATGAGCAGTTCTTC. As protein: CARTPRSGDYNEQFF.

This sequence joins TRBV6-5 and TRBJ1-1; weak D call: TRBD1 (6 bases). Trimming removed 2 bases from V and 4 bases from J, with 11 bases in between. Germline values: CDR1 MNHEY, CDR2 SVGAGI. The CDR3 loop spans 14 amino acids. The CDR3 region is CASSYDRGGTEAFF. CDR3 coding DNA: TGTGCCAGCAGTTACGATCGAGGGGGCACTGAAGCTTTCTTT.

In nucleotides, the CDR3 is TGTGCCTGGAGTGTCGGGCTAGCGGGAATAGATACGCAGTATTTT. This sequence encodes CAWSVGLAGIDTQYF. The chain uses TRBV30 and TRBJ2-3, with 9 bases aligning to TRBD2. The V segment lost 0 bases and the J segment 5 bases; nucleotides outside the gene matches: 6. Germline loops: CDR1 GTSNPN, CDR2 SVGIG (reference sequence). This CDR3 is built from 15 residues. The variable domain in full, with the rest retrieved from reference TRBV30 and TRBJ2-3, is SQTIHQWPATLVQPVGSPLSLECTVEGTSNPNLYWYRQAAGRGLQLLFYSVGIGQISSEVPQNLSASRPQDRQFILSSKKLLLSDSGFYLCAWSVGLAGIDTQYFGPGTRLTVL.

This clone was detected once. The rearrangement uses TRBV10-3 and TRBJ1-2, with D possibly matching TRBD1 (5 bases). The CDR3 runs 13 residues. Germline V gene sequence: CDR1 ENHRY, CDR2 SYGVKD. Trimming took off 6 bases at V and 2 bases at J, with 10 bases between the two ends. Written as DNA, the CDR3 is TGTGCCATCAGGAATGACAGAAACTATGGCTACACCTTC. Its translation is CAIRNDRNYGYTF.

CDR3 nucleotides: TGTGCCAGCAGTTGGGGACAAACCTACGAGCAGTACTTC. Translating it yields CASSWGQTYEQYF. This chain joins TRBV27 and TRBJ2-7, with a possible D match to TRBD1 (6 bases). The V end was cut by 4 bases, the J end by 2 bases, with 9 bases between. Per the germline V gene, CDR1 is MNHEY and CDR2 is SMNVEV (reference sequence). CDR3 length equals 13 residues.

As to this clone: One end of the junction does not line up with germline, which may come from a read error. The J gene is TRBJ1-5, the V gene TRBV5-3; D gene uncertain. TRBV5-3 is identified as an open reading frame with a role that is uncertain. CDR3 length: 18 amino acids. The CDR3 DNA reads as TGTGCCAGAAGCTTGGGCCGCTTTAGAACAGCGGCGAATCGGCCCCAGCATTTT. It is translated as CARSLGRFRTAANRPQHF.